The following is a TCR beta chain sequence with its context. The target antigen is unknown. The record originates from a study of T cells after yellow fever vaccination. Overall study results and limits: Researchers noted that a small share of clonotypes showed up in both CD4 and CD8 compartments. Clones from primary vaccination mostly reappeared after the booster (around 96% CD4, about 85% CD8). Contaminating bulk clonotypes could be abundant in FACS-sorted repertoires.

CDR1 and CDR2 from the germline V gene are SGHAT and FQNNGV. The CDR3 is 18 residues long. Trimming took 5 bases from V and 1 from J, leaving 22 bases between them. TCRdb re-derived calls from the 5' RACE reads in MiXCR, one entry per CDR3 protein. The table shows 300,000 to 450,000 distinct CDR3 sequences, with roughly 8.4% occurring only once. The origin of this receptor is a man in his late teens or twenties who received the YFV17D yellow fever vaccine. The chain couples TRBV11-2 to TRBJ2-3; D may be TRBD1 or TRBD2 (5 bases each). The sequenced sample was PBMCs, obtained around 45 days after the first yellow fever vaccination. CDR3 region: CASSPPGPAVPRTDTQYF. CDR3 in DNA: TGTGCCAGCAGCCCCCCGGGGCCAGCGGTACCTCGCACAGATACGCAGTATTTT.